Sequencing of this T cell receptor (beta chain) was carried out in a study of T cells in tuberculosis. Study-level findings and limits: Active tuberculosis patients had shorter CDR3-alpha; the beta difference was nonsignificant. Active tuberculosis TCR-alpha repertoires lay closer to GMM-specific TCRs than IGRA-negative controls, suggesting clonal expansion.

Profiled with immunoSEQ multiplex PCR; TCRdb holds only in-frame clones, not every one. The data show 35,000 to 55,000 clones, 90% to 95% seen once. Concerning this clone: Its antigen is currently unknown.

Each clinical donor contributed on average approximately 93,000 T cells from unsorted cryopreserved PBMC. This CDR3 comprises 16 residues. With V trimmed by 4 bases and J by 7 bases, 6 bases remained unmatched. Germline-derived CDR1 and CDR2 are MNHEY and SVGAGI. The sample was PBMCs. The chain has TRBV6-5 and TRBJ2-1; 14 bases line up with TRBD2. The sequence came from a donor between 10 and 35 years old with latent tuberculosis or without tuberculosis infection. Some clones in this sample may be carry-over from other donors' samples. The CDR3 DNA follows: TGTGCCAGCAGTTCCCCCGGGACTAGCGGGAGAAATGAGCAGTTCTTC. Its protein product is CASSSPGTSGRNEQFF.